The next 15 T cell receptor beta chains were all read from a single sample in a study of shared clonotypes between healthy human individuals (dated by TCRdb to between 2020 and 2021). Libraries were prepared through the immunoSEQ multiplex PCR assay. In its TCRdb copy, this immuneACCESS table keeps in-frame sequences only and misses some clones. Where compared with another copy, unresolved V genes explain less than half of these, and the others have no known cause. The sample table holds fewer than 3 million clones, of which roughly 90% were seen once. 0.37% of the sample rests with the top ten. The specimen was naive CD4+ T cells from PBMCs. The cell subset or site label corresponds to: CD45RA+ positively selected. These receptors all come from a man in his late teens or twenties in good health. Some clones in this sample may be carry-over from other donors' samples.

This chain joins TRBV7-8 and TRBJ2-1; TRBD1 might be the D (6 bases). CDR1 is SGHVS and CDR2 is FQNEAQ in the germline V gene. The V gene lost 5 bases and the J gene lost 10 bases, with 36 bases spanning the gap. This CDR3 region has 20 residues. CDR3 coding DNA: TGTGCCAGCAGCCCTGGACAGATTCAAACACTCTCGCCGAGATTCGGAGAGCAGTTCTTC. Protein sequence: CASSPGQIQTLSPRFGEQFF.

This clone was seen once. The chain employs TRBV28 and TRBJ2-3; D unresolved. V was clipped by 5 bases and J by 2 bases, with 11 bases between them. CDR3 length equals 14 residues. The germline gives CDR1 MDHEN, CDR2 SYDVKM. For the CDR3, the DNA is TGTGCCAGCAGTCCGATGTCTCCCACAGATACGCAGTATTTT. Its protein is CASSPMSPTDTQYF.

This chain uses TRBV28 with TRBJ2-6; the D gene is possibly TRBD2 (5 bases). V was cut by 9 bases and J by 2 bases, with 14 bases left in between. In germline, CDR1 is MDHEN, CDR2 SYDVKM. The CDR3 has 15 residues. CDR3 protein: CASQTAGAGANVLTF. CDR3 coding DNA: TGTGCCAGTCAGACGGCCGGGGCTGGGGCCAACGTCCTGACTTTC.

The CDR3: CASSLSHSSSYNEQFF. In DNA, the CDR3 is TGTGCCAGCAGTTTAAGCCATTCGAGCTCCTACAATGAGCAGTTCTTC. The gene calls are TRBV27 and TRBJ2-1; D gene uncertain. The CDR3 extends over 16 amino acids. CDR1 MNHEY and CDR2 SMNVEV come from the germline V gene (reference sequence). Trimming took 2 bases from V and 0 from J, leaving 11 bases between them.

Turning to this clone: This specimen includes other DNA sequences encoding the same CDR3. This rearrangement joins TRBV29-1 to TRBJ2-5; D not certain. Germline V gene sequence: CDR1 SQVTM, CDR2 ANQGSEA. This CDR3 spans 12 amino acids. V lost 3 bases and J lost 4, with 9 bases in between. In nucleotides, the CDR3 is TGCAGCGTTGACAGAGGAACAGAGACCCAGTACTTC. As protein: CSVDRGTETQYF.

This chain uses TRBV6-5 with TRBJ1-2; 8 positions match TRBD1. J lost 4 bases, V lost 6 bases, and 7 bases had no gene match. Per germline, CDR1 MNHEY and CDR2 SVGAGI. The CDR3 is 14 residues long. The CDR3 DNA sequence: TGTGCCAGCAGACCCAACAGGGGGTCCTATGGCTACACCTTC. It encodes CASRPNRGSYGYTF.

The rearrangement joins TRBV6-5 to TRBJ2-7, with D perhaps given as TRBD1 or TRBD2 (5 bases each). V was pared by 6 bases and J by 0 bases, with 12 bases between. The CDR3 runs to 14 residues. Germline CDR1 and CDR2: MNHEY and SVGAGI. The CDR3 is CASRTGAGSYEQYF. Here the CDR3 DNA reads TGTGCCAGCAGGACCGGGGCAGGCTCCTACGAGCAGTACTTC.

The CDR3 is CASSLQGASYGYTF. In nucleotides, the CDR3 is TGTGCCAGCAGTTTACAGGGGGCGAGCTATGGCTACACCTTC. This chain connects TRBV6-6 to TRBJ1-2; 9 nucleotides align to TRBD1. Per the germline V gene, CDR1 is MNHNY and CDR2 is SVGAGI (reference sequence). The CDR3 totals 14 residues. The V gene end was trimmed by 4 bases and the J gene end by 4 bases; junction bases not matched to a gene: 4.

This clone has just one count. The genes are TRBV19 and TRBJ2-1, with 12 bases that match TRBD2. J gave up 4 bases and V 6 bases, and 4 bases lay outside the gene matches. This CDR3 contains 15 residues. Germline-derived CDR1 and CDR2 are LNHDA and SQIVND (reference sequence). The CDR3 sequence: CASSKGLAGYNEQFF. The CDR3 bases are TGTGCCAGTAGCAAAGGACTAGCGGGGTACAATGAGCAGTTCTTC.

The V call is TRBV19, the J call TRBJ2-7, with TRBD2 matching 9 bases. Germline V lookup: CDR1 LNHDA, CDR2 SQIVND (reference sequence). There are 14 residues in the CDR3. Trimming took 4 bases from V and 3 from J; bases not matched to a gene: 4. CDR3 loop: CASSTLAGNYEQYF. In nucleotides, the CDR3 is TGTGCCAGTAGTACTCTAGCGGGGAACTACGAGCAGTACTTC.

J is TRBJ2-1 and V is TRBV6-5; TRBD1 is a possible D gene (5 bases). This CDR3 comprises 15 residues. Trimming removed 2 bases at V and 4 bases at J, with 12 bases between. From germline, CDR1 is MNHEY and CDR2 SVGAGI. The DNA of the CDR3 is TGTGCCAGCAGTTACCGCGGACACCTTTACAATGAGCAGTTCTTC. It encodes CASSYRGHLYNEQFF.

The V and J genes are TRBV5-1 and TRBJ2-7; weak D call: TRBD2 (5 bases). V lost 5 bases and J lost 0, with 9 bases in between. CDR3 size: 13 residues. Germline loops: CDR1 SGHRS, CDR2 YFSETQ. The CDR3 loop is CASRGVTSYEQYF. CDR3 DNA: TGCGCCAGCAGGGGAGTAACCTCCTACGAGCAGTACTTC.

The chain uses TRBV14 and TRBJ2-7; D is undetermined. Germline lookup yields CDR1 SGHDN and CDR2 FVKESK. The CDR3 length is 14 residues. Trimming took off 0 bases at V and 1 base at J, with 7 bases between the two ends. The CDR3 DNA is TGTGCCAGCAGCCAAGATAGGCTGTCCTACGAGCAGTACTTC. Its translation is CASSQDRLSYEQYF.

The rearrangement uses TRBV25-1 and TRBJ1-1; no reliable D call. The CDR3 loop spans 15 amino acids. CDR1 and CDR2 (germline): MGHDK, SYGVNS. With 3 bases removed from V and 2 bases from J, the gap between germline ends came to 13 bases. As DNA, the CDR3 is TGTGCCAGCAGTGATAAAGGGTCGGACAACACTGAAGCTTTCTTT. It translates to CASSDKGSDNTEAFF.

This clone has only one observation. The chain carries TRBV14 and TRBJ2-5; no clear D. This CDR3 is built from 13 residues. Trimming left V 1 base short and J 4 bases short, with 7 bases between. Germline CDR1 is SGHDN and CDR2 is FVKESK. The CDR3 DNA follows: TGTGCCAGCAGCCAAGGTAGAACAGAGACCCAGTACTTC. It encodes CASSQGRTETQYF.